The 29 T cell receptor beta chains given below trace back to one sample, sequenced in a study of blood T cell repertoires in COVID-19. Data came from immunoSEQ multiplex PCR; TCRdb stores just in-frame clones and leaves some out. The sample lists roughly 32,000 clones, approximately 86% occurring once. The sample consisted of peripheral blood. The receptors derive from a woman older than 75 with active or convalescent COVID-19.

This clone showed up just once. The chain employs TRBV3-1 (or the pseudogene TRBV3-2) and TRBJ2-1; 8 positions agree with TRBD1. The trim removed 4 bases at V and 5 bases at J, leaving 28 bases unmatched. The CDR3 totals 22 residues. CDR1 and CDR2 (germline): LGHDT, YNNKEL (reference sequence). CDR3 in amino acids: CASSRTGTGREGCSGTDNEQFF. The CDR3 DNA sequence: TGTGCCAGCAGCCGCACCGGGACAGGAAGAGAGGGGTGTTCCGGCACTGACAATGAGCAGTTCTTC.

CDR3 residues: CATSGGTGKKFF. The CDR3 DNA sequence: TGTGCCACCAGCGGTGGGACAGGGAAAAAGTTCTTC. The gene calls are TRBV15 and TRBJ2-1, with 9 bases lining up with TRBD1. The CDR3 runs 12 residues. The germline V gene encodes CDR1 LNHNV and CDR2 YYDKDF (reference sequence). Trimming took 5 bases from V and 14 from J; bases not matched to a gene: 7.

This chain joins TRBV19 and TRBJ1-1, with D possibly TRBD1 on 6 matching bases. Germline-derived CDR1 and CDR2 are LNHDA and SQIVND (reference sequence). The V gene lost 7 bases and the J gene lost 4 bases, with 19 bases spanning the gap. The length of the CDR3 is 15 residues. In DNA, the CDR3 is TGTGCCAGTACCCTAAGGGGGGGGTTGAGCACTGAAGCTTTCTTT. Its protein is CASTLRGGLSTEAFF.

The CDR3 protein is CASSQEAFAGTSLRNEQFF. CDR3 sequence (DNA): TGTGCCAGCAGCCAAGAGGCGTTCGCCGGGACTAGCTTACGGAATGAGCAGTTCTTC. This sequence joins TRBV14 and TRBJ2-1, with TRBD2 matching 9 bases. The junction had 16 bases not matched to a gene; V was cut back by 0 bases and J by 7 bases. Germline-derived CDR1 and CDR2 are SGHDN and FVKESK. This CDR3 has 19 residues. Full variable domain (missing parts from reference TRBV14 and TRBJ2-1): EAGVTQFPSHSVIEKGQTVTLRCDPISGHDNLYWYRRVMGKEIKFLLHFVKESKQDESGMPNNRFLAERTGGTYSTLKVQPAELEDSGVYFCASSQEAFAGTSLRNEQFFGPGTRLTVL.

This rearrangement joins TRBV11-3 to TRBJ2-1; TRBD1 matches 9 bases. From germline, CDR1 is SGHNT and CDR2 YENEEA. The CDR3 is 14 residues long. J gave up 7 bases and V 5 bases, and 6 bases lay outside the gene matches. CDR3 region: CASSLQGTGNEQFF. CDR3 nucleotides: TGTGCCAGCAGCCTTCAAGGGACAGGGAATGAGCAGTTCTTC.

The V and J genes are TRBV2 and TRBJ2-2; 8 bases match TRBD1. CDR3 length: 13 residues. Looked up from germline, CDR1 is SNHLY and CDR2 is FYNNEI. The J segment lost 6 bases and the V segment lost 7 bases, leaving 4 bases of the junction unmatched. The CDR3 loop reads CASTPDRAGELFF. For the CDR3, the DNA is TGTGCCAGCACCCCGGACAGGGCCGGGGAGCTGTTTTTT.

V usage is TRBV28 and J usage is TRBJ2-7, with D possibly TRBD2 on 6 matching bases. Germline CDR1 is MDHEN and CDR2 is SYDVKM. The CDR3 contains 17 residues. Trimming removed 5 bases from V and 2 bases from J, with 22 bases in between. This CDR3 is CASSKDSLAYNPYEQYF. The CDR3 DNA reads TGTGCCAGCAGTAAGGATTCTCTAGCGTATAATCCCTACGAGCAGTACTTC.

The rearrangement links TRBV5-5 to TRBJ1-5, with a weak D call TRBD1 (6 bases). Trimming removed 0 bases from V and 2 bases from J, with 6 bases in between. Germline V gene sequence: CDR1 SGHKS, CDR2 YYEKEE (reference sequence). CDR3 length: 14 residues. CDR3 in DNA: TGTGCCAGCAGCTTGGAGGGGGGCAATCAGCCCCAGCATTTT. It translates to CASSLEGGNQPQHF.

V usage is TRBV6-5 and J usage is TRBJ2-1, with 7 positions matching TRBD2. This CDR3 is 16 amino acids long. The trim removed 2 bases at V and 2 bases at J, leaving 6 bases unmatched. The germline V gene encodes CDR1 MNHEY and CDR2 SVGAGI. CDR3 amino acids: CASSYGSGRAYNEQFF. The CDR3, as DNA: TGTGCCAGCAGTTACGGAAGTGGGAGGGCCTACAATGAGCAGTTCTTC.

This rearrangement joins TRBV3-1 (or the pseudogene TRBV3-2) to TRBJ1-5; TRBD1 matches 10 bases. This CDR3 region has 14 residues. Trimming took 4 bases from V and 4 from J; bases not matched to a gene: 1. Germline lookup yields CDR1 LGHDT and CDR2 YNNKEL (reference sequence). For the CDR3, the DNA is TGTGCCAGCAGCCGGACAGGGGGAAATCAGCCCCAGCATTTT. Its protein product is CASSRTGGNQPQHF.

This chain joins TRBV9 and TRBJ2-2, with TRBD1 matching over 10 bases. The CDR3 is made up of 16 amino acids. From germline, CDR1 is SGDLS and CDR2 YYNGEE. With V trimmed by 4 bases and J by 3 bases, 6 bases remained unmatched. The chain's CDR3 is CASSPWDRGDTGELFF. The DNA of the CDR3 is TGTGCCAGCAGCCCCTGGGACAGGGGAGACACCGGGGAGCTGTTTTTT.

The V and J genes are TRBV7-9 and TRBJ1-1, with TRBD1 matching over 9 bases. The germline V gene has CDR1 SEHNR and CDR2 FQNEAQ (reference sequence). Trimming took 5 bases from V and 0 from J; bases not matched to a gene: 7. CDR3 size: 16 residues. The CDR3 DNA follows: TGTGCCAGCAGCCCACGGACAGGGGCCATGAACACTGAAGCTTTCTTT. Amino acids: CASSPRTGAMNTEAFF. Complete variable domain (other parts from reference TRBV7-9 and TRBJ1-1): DTGVSQNPRHKITKRGQNVTFRCDPISEHNRLYWYRQTLGQGPEFLTYFQNEAQLEKSRLLSDRFSAERPKGSFSTLEIQRTEQGDSAMYLCASSPRTGAMNTEAFFGQGTRLTVV.

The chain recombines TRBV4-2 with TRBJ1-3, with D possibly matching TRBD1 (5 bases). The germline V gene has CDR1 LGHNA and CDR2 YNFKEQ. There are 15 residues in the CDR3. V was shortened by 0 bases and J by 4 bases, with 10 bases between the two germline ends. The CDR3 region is CASSQDAGGGNTIYF. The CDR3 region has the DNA TGTGCCAGCAGCCAAGATGCGGGGGGGGGAAACACCATATATTTT.

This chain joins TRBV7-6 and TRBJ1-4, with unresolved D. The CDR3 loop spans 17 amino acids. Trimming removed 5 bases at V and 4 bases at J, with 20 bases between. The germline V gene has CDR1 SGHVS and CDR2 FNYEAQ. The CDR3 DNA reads TGTGCCAGCAGCCCCAGACAAGGTGGGCTACTTAATGAAAAACTGTTTTTT. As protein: CASSPRQGGLLNEKLFF.

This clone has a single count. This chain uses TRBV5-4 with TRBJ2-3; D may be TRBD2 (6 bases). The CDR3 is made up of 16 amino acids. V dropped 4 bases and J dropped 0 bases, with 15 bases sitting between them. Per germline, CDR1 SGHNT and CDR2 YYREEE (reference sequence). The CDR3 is CASSHSGPVSTDTQYF. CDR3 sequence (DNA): TGTGCCAGCAGCCATAGCGGACCTGTTAGCACAGATACGCAGTATTTT.

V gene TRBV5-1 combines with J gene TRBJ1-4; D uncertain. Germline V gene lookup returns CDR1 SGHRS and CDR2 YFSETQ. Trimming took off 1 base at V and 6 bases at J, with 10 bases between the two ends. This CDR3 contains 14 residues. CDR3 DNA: TGCGCCAGCAGCTTGTTAACGGCGGATGAAAAACTGTTTTTT. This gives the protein CASSLLTADEKLFF. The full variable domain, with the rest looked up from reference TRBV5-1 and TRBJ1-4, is KAGVTQTPRYLIKTRGQQVTLSCSPISGHRSVSWYQQTPGQGLQFLFEYFSETQRNKGNFPGRFSGRQFSNSRSEMNVSTLELGDSALYLCASSLLTADEKLFFGSGTQLSVL.

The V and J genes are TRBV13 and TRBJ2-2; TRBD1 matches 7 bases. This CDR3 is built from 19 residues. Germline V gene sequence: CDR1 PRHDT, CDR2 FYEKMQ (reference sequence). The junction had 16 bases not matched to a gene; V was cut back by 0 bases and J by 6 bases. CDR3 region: CASSLGKRQGWYAAGELFF. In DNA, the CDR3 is TGTGCCAGCAGCTTAGGGAAACGACAGGGATGGTACGCCGCCGGGGAGCTGTTTTTT. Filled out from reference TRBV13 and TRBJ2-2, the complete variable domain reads AAGVIQSPRHLIKEKRETATLKCYPIPRHDTVYWYQQGPGQDPQFLISFYEKMQSDKGSIPDRFSAQQFSDYHSELNMSSLELGDSALYFCASSLGKRQGWYAAGELFFGEGSRLTVL.

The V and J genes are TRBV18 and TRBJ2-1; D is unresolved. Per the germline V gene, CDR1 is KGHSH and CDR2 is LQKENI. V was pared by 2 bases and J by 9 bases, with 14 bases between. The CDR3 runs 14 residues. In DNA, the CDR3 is TGTGCCAGCTCACCAGGCACCTCGACGGGTGAGCAGTTCTTC. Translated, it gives CASSPGTSTGEQFF.

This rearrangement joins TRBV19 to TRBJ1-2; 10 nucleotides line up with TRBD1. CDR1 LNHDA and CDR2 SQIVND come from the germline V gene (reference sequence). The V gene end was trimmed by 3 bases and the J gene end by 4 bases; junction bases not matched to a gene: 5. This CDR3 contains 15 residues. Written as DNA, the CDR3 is TGTGCCAGTAGTATCCGGACAGGGGGAGGCTATGGCTACACCTTC. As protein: CASSIRTGGGYGYTF.

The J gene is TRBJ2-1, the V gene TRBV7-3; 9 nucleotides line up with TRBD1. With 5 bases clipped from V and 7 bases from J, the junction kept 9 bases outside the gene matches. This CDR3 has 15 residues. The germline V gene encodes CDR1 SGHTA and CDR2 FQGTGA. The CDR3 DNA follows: TGTGCCAGCAGCCCGGACAGGGGCGCCTCTAATGAGCAGTTCTTC. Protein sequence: CASSPDRGASNEQFF. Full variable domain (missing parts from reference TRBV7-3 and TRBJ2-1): GAGVSQTPSNKVTEKGKYVELRCDPISGHTALYWYRQSLGQGPEFLIYFQGTGAADDSGLPNDRFFAVRPEGSVSTLKIQRTERGDSAVYLCASSPDRGASNEQFFGPGTRLTVL.

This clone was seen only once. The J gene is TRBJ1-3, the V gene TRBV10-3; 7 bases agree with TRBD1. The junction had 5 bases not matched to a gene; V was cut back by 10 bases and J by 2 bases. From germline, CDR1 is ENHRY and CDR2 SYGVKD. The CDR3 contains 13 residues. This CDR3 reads CASTGEAGNTIYF. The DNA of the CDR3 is TGTGCCAGCACAGGGGAAGCTGGAAACACCATATATTTT.

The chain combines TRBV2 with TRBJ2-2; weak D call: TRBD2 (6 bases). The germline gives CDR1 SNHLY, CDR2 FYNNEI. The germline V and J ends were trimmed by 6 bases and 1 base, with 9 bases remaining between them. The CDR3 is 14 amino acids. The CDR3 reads CASRKAGNTGELFF. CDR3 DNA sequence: TGTGCCAGCAGAAAAGCGGGGAACACCGGGGAGCTGTTTTTT.

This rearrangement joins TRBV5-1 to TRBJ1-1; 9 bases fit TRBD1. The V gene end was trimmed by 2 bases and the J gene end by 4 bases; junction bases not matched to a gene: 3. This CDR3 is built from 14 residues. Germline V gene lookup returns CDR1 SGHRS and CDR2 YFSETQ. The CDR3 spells CASSFETGGTEAFF. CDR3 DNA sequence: TGCGCCAGCAGCTTCGAGACAGGGGGCACTGAAGCTTTCTTT.

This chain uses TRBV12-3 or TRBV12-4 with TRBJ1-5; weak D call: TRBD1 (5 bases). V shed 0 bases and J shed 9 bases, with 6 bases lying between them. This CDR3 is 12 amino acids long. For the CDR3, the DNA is TGTGCCAGCAGTTTAGCAAGGGGGCCCCAGCATTTT. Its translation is CASSLARGPQHF.

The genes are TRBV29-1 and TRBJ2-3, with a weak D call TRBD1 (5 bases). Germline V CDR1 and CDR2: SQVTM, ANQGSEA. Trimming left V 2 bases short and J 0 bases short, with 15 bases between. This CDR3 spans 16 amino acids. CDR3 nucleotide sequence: TGCAGCGTTGAATTAGAAGGGGCGCGAAGCACAGATACGCAGTATTTT. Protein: CSVELEGARSTDTQYF.

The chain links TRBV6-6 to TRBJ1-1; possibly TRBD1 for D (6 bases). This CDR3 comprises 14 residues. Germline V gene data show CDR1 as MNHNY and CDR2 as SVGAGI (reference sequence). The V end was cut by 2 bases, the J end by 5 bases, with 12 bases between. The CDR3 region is CASSYRGSETEAFF. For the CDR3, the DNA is TGTGCCAGCAGTTACAGGGGGTCGGAAACTGAAGCTTTCTTT.

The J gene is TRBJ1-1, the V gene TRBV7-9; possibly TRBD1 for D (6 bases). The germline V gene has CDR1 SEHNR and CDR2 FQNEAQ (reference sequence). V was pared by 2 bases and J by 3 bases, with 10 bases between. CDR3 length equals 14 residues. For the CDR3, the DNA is TGTGCCAGCAGCTTATCAGGGGATCACACTGAAGCTTTCTTT. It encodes CASSLSGDHTEAFF.

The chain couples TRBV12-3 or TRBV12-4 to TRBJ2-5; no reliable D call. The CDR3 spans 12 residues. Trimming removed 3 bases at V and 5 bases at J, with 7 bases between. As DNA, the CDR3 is TGTGCCAGCAGTTTTAGTGCGGAGACCCAGTACTTC. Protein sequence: CASSFSAETQYF.

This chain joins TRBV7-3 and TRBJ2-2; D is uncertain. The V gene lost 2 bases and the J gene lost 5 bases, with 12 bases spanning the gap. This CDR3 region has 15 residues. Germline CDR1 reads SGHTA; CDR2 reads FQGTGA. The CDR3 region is CASSLSSQWTGELFF. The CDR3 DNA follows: TGTGCCAGCAGCTTATCGTCTCAGTGGACCGGGGAGCTGTTTTTT.